This T cell receptor beta chain was found in a study of OX40 agonist ivuxolimab in advanced cancers. Study-wide context: Patients undergoing dose escalation presented with hepatocellular carcinoma, melanoma, renal cell or head and neck cancer.

In regard to this clone: The antigen is unknown.

Sequencing was performed with immunoSEQ multiplex PCR; in TCRdb, only in-frame clones are kept and a portion is missing. The sample holds more than 45,000 clones; about 86% are singletons and the top ten take over 0.7%. Blood was sampled at baseline, cycle 4 day 1, and cycle 7 day 1. Trimming removed 5 bases from V and 2 bases from J, with 12 bases in between. Looked up from germline, CDR1 is SNHLY and CDR2 is FYNNEI. This CDR3 region has 14 residues. General observations from the study: Near-lowest levels of clonal expansion characterized partial responders at 0.1-3.0 mg/kg.

Sequenced material: CD4+ or CD8+ T cells sorted from blood, taken in a trial of the OX40 agonist ivuxolimab. The chain recombines TRBV2 with TRBJ2-5; D may be TRBD1 (6 bases). This TCR was sampled from an adult with an advanced solid tumor such as melanoma, head and neck, liver or kidney cancer. The DNA for the CDR3 is TGTGCCAGCAGTTGGCAGGGGATGCAAGAGACCCAGTACTTC. This sequence encodes CASSWQGMQETQYF. The full variable domain, completed using reference TRBV2 and TRBJ2-5, is EPEVTQTPSHQVTQMGQEVILRCVPISNHLYFYWYRQILGQKVEFLVSFYNNEISEKSEIFDDQFSVERPDGSNFTLKIRSTKLEDSAMYFCASSWQGMQETQYFGPGTRLLVL.